What follows are 8 T cell receptor beta chains derived from one specimen sequenced in a study of blood T cells in healthy people across ages. It was with a sample-barcoded 5' primer and a J-beta primer mix that a second PCR of about 6 to 12 cycles was run. TCRdb called the 5' RACE reads again in MiXCR, with one record for every CDR3 protein. The profile shows hundreds of thousands of distinct CDR3 sequences, 45% to 60% of them singletons. Sequencing was performed on blood. The receptors here all came from a woman at least 80 years old in good health.

This clonotype showed up just a few times. The chain combines TRBV7-3 with TRBJ2-1; 7 positions match TRBD2. Per the germline V gene, CDR1 is SGHTA and CDR2 is FQGTGA. With V trimmed by 4 bases and J by 1 base, 7 bases remained unmatched. The CDR3 extends over 16 amino acids. In DNA, the CDR3 is TGTGCCAGCAGCTCGACTAGCCCAAATTCCTACAATGAGCAGTTCTTC. It specifies CASSSTSPNSYNEQFF.

This clonotype was counted between two and nine times. CDR3 nucleotides: TGCGCCAGCAGCTCTTGGACCCAAGAGACCCAGTACTTC. Protein sequence: CASSSWTQETQYF. The chain has TRBV5-1 and TRBJ2-5; D remains ambiguous. The V end was cut by 3 bases, the J end by 1 base, with 7 bases between. The CDR3 length is 13 residues. Per germline, CDR1 SGHRS and CDR2 YFSETQ.

The chain joins TRBV6-2 or TRBV6-3 to TRBJ2-5; 8 nucleotides agree with TRBD2. The CDR3 totals 14 residues. Germline V lookup: CDR1 MNHEY, CDR2 SVGEGT. V trimming: 6 bases; J trimming: 11 bases; junction bases outside the gene matches: 14. The CDR3 loop reads CASRKGLASGEQYF. For the CDR3, the DNA is TGTGCCAGCAGGAAAGGACTAGCCTCGGGTGAGCAGTACTTC.

The DNA for the CDR3 is TGTGCCAGCAGCTATAGGGCTCCCCTTAGCACAGATACGCAGTATTTT. As protein: CASSYRAPLSTDTQYF. The rearrangement joins TRBV7-2 to TRBJ2-3; the D is unclear. The V end lost 4 bases, the J end lost 0 bases, and 14 bases lay between the germline ends. The CDR3 is 16 residues long. CDR1 and CDR2 from the germline V gene are SGHTA and FQGNSA.

Comments on this clonotype: A read error may explain this, as a much larger clone is one base away. The chain couples TRBV3-1 to TRBJ2-3; maybe TRBD1 (7 bases). Per the germline V gene, CDR1 is LGHDT and CDR2 is YNNKEL (reference sequence). Between the trimmed V and J ends, which lost 5 bases and 4 bases, there was a span of 19 bases. This CDR3 is built from 16 residues. The CDR3 nucleotides read TGTGCCAGCAGCACAACAGGGGCATCTAGCGCAGATACGCAGTATTTT. This gives the protein CASSTTGASSADTQYF.

The rearrangement uses TRBV7-2 and TRBJ2-4; D might be TRBD2 (5 bases). TRBJ2-7 matches the DNA end more closely, so the J call is doubtful. CDR1 is SGHTA and CDR2 is FQGNSA in the germline V gene. This CDR3 is built from 15 residues. DNA for the CDR3: TGTGCCAGCAGCTTAGGAGGACTGTGGGGTTACGAGCAGTACTTC. Its translation: CASSLGGLWGYEQYF.

About this clonotype itself: Possible read error: a much larger clone is one base away. The chain links TRBV7-2 to TRBJ1-2; a possible D gene is TRBD1 (6 bases). V lost 2 bases and J lost 1, with 11 bases in between. The CDR3 contains 15 residues. Per germline, CDR1 SGHTA and CDR2 FQGNSA. The CDR3 loop is CTSSLTAGVNYGYTF. DNA of the CDR3: TGTACCAGCAGCTTAACGGCAGGGGTTAACTATGGCTACACCTTC. The full variable domain, rest sourced from reference TRBV7-2 and TRBJ1-2, is GAGVSQSPSNKVTEKGKDVELRCDPISGHTALYWYRQSLGQGLEFLIYFQGNSAPDKSGLPSDRFSAERTGGSVSTLTIQRTQQEDSAVYLCTSSLTAGVNYGYTFGSGTRLTVV.

This chain uses TRBV2 with TRBJ2-1; 8 positions match TRBD2. The V segment lost 2 bases and the J segment 8 bases; nucleotides outside the gene matches: 5. Germline CDR1 is SNHLY and CDR2 is FYNNEI. This CDR3 is built from 14 residues. The CDR3 DNA reads TGTGCCAGCAGTGAACGAGCGGGAGCTCATGAGCAGTTCTTC. Translation gives CASSERAGAHEQFF.